The present T cell receptor beta chain was sequenced within a study of Ad26.COV2.S vaccination and SARS-CoV-2 variants. Study summary: The trial was COV1001 and the donor's arm was Ad26.COV2.S. The study gave Ad26.COV2.S intramuscularly, once or twice 56 days apart.

The assay was immunoSEQ multiplex PCR, and TCRdb's table has in-frame clones only and misses some. This sample has 380,000 or so clones, with about four fifths found just once. This sample's treatment: some 20 received Ad26.COV2.S at low or high dose, single or two shots; about 5 received placebo; per-sample allocation not given. Sampling took place 63 days after the first vaccine or placebo injection. Participants' vaccine, an Ad26 vector, delivered Wuhan-strain SARS-CoV-2 spike. The CDR3 contains 12 residues. CDR1 is MNHEY, CDR2 SVGEGT, per germline. Trimming left V 4 bases short and J 5 bases short, with 9 bases between. In this sample, this clone turned up many times. What it recognizes is unknown. Whole-study results and caveats: People who got the vaccine or the placebo had similar non-spike TCR breadth.

The chain is built from TRBV6-2 or TRBV6-3 and TRBJ2-7; D call uncertain. The sequenced sample was peripheral blood, obtained in a trial of Ad26.COV2.S vaccine versus placebo. The sequence was collected from a person between 18 and 60 years old who received the Ad26.COV2.S COVID-19 vaccine or a placebo. In nucleotides, the CDR3 is TGTGCCAGCAGTTCCCGGGTGGACGAGCAGTACTTC. Residues: CASSSRVDEQYF.